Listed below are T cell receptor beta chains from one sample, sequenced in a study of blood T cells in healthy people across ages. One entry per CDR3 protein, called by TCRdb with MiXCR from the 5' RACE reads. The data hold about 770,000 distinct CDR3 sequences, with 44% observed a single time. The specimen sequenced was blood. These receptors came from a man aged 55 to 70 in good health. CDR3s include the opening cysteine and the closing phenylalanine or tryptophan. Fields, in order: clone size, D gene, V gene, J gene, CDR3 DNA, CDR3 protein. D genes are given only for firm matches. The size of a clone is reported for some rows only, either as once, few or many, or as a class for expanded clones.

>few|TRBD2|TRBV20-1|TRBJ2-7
TGCAGCGCTGAGACGGGGGGGCGTTCCTACGAGCAGTACTTC
CSAETGGRSYEQYF
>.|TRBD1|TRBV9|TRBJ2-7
TGTGCCAGCGGCGGACAGGGACGGCACGAGCAGTACTTC
CASGGQGRHEQYF
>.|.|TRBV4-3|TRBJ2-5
TGCGCCAGCAGCCAGAAGTACCAAGAGACCCAGTACTTC
CASSQKYQETQYF
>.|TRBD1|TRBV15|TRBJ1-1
TGTGCCACCAGCAGAGATAAAACAGGGGGCTTTAGCACTGAAGCTTTCTTT
CATSRDKTGGFSTEAFF
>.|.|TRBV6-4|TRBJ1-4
TGTGCCAGCATTAGGACAATCAGGGTAACTAATGAAAAACTGTTTTTT
CASIRTIRVTNEKLFF
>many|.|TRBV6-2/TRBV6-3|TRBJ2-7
TGTGCCAGCCACGGGAGCTCCTACAATGAGCAGTACTTC
CASHGSSYNEQYF
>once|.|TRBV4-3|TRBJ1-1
TGCGCCAGCAGCCAAGGGGAGGACAGTGGGAACACTGAAGCTTTCTTT
CASSQGEDSGNTEAFF
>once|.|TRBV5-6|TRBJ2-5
TGTGCCAGCAGCTTCTCCGCGGAGCAGTACTTC
CASSFSAEQYF
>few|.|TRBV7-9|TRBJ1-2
TGTGCCAGCAGCTTATCCAGTGAGGTTACTAACTATGGCTACACCTTC
CASSLSSEVTNYGYTF
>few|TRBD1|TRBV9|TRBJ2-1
TGTGCCAGCAGCTCAGCTACAGGGGGGTGGAATGAGCAGTTCTTC
CASSSATGGWNEQFF
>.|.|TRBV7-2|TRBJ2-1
TGTGCCAGCAGCTTAGTGCAGTTCGAGGTTCAGTTCTTC
CASSLVQFEVQFF
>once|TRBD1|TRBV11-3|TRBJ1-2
TGTGCCGGCAGCTCAAGGACAGGGTATGGCTACACCTTC
CAGSSRTGYGYTF
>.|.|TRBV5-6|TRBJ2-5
TGTGCCAGCAGCTTAGAGGTTCAGGGAGAGACCCAGTACTTC
CASSLEVQGETQYF
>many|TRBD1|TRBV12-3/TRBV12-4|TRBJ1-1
TGTGCCAGCAGTTTAGCCCAGGGGGCGGGCACTGAAGCTTTCTTT
CASSLAQGAGTEAFF
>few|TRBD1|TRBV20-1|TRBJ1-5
TGCAGTGTTAGGACAGGCGTCGGCAATCAGCCCCAGCATTTT
CSVRTGVGNQPQHF
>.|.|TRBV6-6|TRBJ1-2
TGTGCCAGCACCGAAAATCCGGGGGCTGGCTACACCTTC
CASTENPGAGYTF
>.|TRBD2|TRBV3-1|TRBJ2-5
TGTGCCAGCAGCCAAAAACTAGCGGGGGGGCCCGGTGAAGAGACCCAGTACTTC
CASSQKLAGGPGEETQYF
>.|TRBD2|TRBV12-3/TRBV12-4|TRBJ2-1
TGTGCCAGCAGCCCTACTAGCGGCCTAGGTGAGCAGTTCTTC
CASSPTSGLGEQFF
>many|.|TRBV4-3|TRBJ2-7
TGCGCCAGCAGCCGGGACACCTACTACGAGCAGTACTTC
CASSRDTYYEQYF
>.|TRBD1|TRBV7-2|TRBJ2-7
TGTGCCAGCAGCGTACCGGACAGGGGGCCCATCAGGGGCGAGCAGTACTTC
CASSVPDRGPIRGEQYF
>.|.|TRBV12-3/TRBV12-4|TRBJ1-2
TGTGCCAGCAGTGGGGGCAGGGACTATGGCTACACCTTC
CASSGGRDYGYTF
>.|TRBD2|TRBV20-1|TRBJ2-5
TGCAGTGCTAGTTCGATCGCTAGCGGGGGTCGGGAGACCCAGTACTTC
CSASSIASGGRETQYF
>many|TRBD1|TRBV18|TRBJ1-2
TGTGCCAGCTCACCACGGGACAGGGACGACTATGGCTACACCTTC
CASSPRDRDDYGYTF
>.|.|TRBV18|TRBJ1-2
TGTGCCAGCTCACCAGCAGGGGTAAAGGATGGCTACACCTTC
CASSPAGVKDGYTF
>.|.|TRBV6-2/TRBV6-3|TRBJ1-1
TGTGCCAGCAGTTACCAAACCAGCACTGAAGCTTTCTTT
CASSYQTSTEAFF
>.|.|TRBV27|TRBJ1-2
TGTGCCAGCAGTTTAGTCTCGGCGCAGGGAGTTAACGGCTACACCTTC
CASSLVSAQGVNGYTF
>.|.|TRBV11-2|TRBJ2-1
TGTGCCAGCAGCTTAAGTGCTGGCGCCTACAATGAGCAGTTCTTC
CASSLSAGAYNEQFF
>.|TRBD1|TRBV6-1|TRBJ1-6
TGTGCCAGCAGTGACGGGGACAGGGTCGTTTCACCCCTCCACTTT
CASSDGDRVVSPLHF
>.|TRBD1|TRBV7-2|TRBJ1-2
TGTGCCAGCAGCTCCGGACAGGGAAAACTTAACTATGGCTACACCTTC
CASSSGQGKLNYGYTF
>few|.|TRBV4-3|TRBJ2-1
TGCGCCAGCAGCCAAGCCGACAGGTCTGCAGGTGAGCAGTTCTTC
CASSQADRSAGEQFF
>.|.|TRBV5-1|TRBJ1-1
TGCGCCAGCAGCCAACAACACGGGGGATCGAACCCTGAAGCTTTCTTT
CASSQQHGGSNPEAFF
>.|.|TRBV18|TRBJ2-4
TGTGCCAGCTCAGTTTCAGACTTCGAACAGTACTTC
CASSVSDFEQYF
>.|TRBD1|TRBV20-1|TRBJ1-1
TGCAGTGCTAGAGAATCGGGCAGGGGGACGGACACTGAAGCTTTCTTT
CSARESGRGTDTEAFF
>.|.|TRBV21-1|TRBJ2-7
TGTGCCAGCAGCTCTCCGCGCGGGAACCGGGACAACTCCTACGAGCAGTACTTC
CASSSPRGNRDNSYEQYF
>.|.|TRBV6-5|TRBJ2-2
TGTGCCAGCAGTTACTTAGCTCTAGCTGCCGGGGAGCCGTTTTTT
CASSYLALAAGEPFF
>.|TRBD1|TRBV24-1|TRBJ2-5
TGTGCCACCAGTGGGCCGGGACAGCAAGAGACCCAGTACTTC
CATSGPGQQETQYF
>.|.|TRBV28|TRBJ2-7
TGTGCCAGCAGTTTTGCGGGACAAAGCTCCTACGAGCAGTACTTC
CASSFAGQSSYEQYF
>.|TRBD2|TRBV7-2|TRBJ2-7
TGTGCCAGCAGCTTAGCTCGGACTAGCGGGGCCTCAAGCTCCTACGAGCAGTACTTC
CASSLARTSGASSSYEQYF
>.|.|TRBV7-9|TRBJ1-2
TGTGCCAGCAGCTTAATTCAAGGGATCGATGGCTACACCTTC
CASSLIQGIDGYTF
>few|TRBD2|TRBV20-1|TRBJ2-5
TGCAGTGCGCACCCTGTGGAGCGGGGCCAAGAGACCCAGTACTTC
CSAHPVERGQETQYF
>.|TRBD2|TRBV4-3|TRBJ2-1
TGCGCCAGCAGCCAGACTAGCGGGGGTCTCTACAATGAGCAGTTCTTC
CASSQTSGGLYNEQFF
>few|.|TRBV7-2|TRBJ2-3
TGTGCCAGCAGACCGGAACAAGCCACAGATACGCAGTATTTT
CASRPEQATDTQYF
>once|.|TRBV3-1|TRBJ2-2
TGTGCCAGCAGCCTAGAGGTGGGGCAACAGACTGCCACCGGGGAGCTGTTTTTT
CASSLEVGQQTATGELFF
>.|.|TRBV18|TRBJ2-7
TGTGCCAGCTCCCCAGGGGCGGTATACGAGCAGTACTTC
CASSPGAVYEQYF
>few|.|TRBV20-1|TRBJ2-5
TGCAGTGCTAGATCCCCATGGGAACAAACAGTGACCCAGTACTTC
CSARSPWEQTVTQYF
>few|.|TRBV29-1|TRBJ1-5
TGCAGCGTTGCCGAGGGAGTCAATCAGCCCCAGCATTTT
CSVAEGVNQPQHF
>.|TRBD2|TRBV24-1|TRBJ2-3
TGTGCCACCAGTGATCGAGCGGGAAGCACAGATACGCAGTATTTT
CATSDRAGSTDTQYF
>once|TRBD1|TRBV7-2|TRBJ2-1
TGTGCCAGCAGCTTAGAGCGGACAGGGTGGAATGGGCAGTTCTTC
CASSLERTGWNGQFF
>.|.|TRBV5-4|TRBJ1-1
TGTGCCAGCAGTTTGGGGATCCGCCCGTCTGAAGCTTTCTTT
CASSLGIRPSEAFF
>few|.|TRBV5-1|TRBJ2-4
TGCGCCAGCAGCTTGGTAGGGCTAGTCCAGGACATTCAGTACTTC
CASSLVGLVQDIQYF
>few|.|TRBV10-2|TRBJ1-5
TGCGCCAGCAGTGAGTCGGGCACAAATCAGCCCCAGCATTTT
CASSESGTNQPQHF